The 5 T cell receptor beta chains below were found in one sample sequenced in a study of post-analysis software for immune sequencing data. Built from TCR beta cDNA, the libraries had unique molecular identifiers in them. TCRdb fed the PCR reads into MiXCR, producing one record per CDR3 protein. In the table there are a few hundred thousand distinct CDR3 sequences, less than 40% of which are singletons. Their antigens are not known. General study points: Five or six TRBV segments were more frequent in patients than controls; TRBV5-6, TRBV5-1 and TRBV20-1 belonged to this group.

Sequenced material: blood. The receptors were gathered from a girl aged 5-17 years with multiple sclerosis.

This clonotype was seen a few times. The V call is TRBV6-5, the J call TRBJ2-1, with 11 bases fitting TRBD1. Germline loops: CDR1 MNHEY, CDR2 SVGAGI. After removal of 3 bases from V and 5 bases from J, the junction contained 9 bases not matched to a gene. The CDR3 covers 17 residues. The CDR3 region has the DNA TGTGCCAGCAGTTATACCATCGGGGACAGGGGGGACAATGAGCAGTTCTTC. Translated, it gives CASSYTIGDRGDNEQFF.

The V and J genes are TRBV28 and TRBJ2-3; 7 bases match TRBD1. The length of the CDR3 is 14 residues. With 7 bases clipped from V and 2 bases from J, the junction kept 6 bases outside the gene matches. Germline CDR1 reads MDHEN; CDR2 reads SYDVKM. In DNA form, the CDR3 reads TGTGCCAGCATCGGGACAGCGATCACAGATACGCAGTATTTT. It is translated as CASIGTAITDTQYF.

V usage is TRBV20-1 and J usage is TRBJ2-5, with 12 bases that match TRBD2. The CDR3 consists of 14 residues. Germline CDR1 and CDR2: DFQATT and SNEGSKA (reference sequence). V trimming: 5 bases; J trimming: 12 bases; junction bases outside the gene matches: 13. The CDR3 here is CSAVVRASGGEEYF. The DNA for the CDR3 is TGCAGTGCTGTGGTCCGGGCTAGCGGGGGGGAGGAGTACTTC.

Points on this clonotype: Mismatch with germline at one junction end may stem from a read error. The chain couples TRBV4-1 to TRBJ2-1, with TRBD2 matching over 10 bases. Germline-derived CDR1 and CDR2 are MGHRA and YSYEKL. CDR3 length: 22 amino acids. The CDR3 bases are TGCGCCAGCAGCCGAGGGGTTGTTGTGCTAGCGGGGGTTAACAGCTCCTGCAATGAGCAGTTCTTC. It codes for CASSRGVVVLAGVNSSCNEQFF.

This clonotype was detected a few times. The chain is built from TRBV6-6 and TRBJ1-1; no clear D. Trimming cost V 8 bases and J 0 bases, with 7 bases left between them. The germline CDR1 and CDR2 sequences are MNHNY and SVGAGI (reference sequence). The CDR3 spans 12 residues. CDR3 protein: CASLGMNTEAFF. CDR3 nucleotide sequence: TGTGCCAGCCTCGGGATGAACACTGAAGCTTTCTTT.